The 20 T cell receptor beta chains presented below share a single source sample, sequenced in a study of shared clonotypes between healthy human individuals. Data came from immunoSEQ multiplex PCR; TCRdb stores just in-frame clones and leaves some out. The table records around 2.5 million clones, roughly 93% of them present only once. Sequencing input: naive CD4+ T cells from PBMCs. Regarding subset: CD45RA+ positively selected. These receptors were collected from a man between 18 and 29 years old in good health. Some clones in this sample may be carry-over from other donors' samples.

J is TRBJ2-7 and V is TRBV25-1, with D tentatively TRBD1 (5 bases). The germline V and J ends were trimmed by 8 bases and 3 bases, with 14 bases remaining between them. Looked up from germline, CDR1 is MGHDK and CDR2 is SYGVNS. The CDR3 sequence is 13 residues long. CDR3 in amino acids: CASRQRENYEQYF. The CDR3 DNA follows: TGTGCCAGCCGACAGCGAGAGAACTACGAGCAGTACTTC.

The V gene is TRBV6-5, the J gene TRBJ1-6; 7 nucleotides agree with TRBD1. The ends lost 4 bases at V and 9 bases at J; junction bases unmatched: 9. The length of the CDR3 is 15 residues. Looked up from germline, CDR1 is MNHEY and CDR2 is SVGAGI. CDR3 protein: CASSFGDSSVSPLHF. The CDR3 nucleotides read TGTGCCAGCAGTTTCGGGGACAGTTCAGTTTCACCCCTCCACTTT.

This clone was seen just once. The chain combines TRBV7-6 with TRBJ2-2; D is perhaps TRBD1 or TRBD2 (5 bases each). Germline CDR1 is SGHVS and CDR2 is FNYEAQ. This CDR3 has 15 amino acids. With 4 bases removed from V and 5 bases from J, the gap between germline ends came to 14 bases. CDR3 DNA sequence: TGTGCCAGCAGCTCGGGACCACTACGAACCGGGGAGCTGTTTTTT. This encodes CASSSGPLRTGELFF.

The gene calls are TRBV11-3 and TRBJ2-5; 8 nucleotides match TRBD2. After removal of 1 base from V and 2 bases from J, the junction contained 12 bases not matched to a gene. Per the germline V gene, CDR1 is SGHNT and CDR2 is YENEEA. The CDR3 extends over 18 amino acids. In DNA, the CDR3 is TGTGCCAGCAGCTTAGGAGATTGGGCGAGCGGGAGACAAGAGACCCAGTACTTC. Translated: CASSLGDWASGRQETQYF.

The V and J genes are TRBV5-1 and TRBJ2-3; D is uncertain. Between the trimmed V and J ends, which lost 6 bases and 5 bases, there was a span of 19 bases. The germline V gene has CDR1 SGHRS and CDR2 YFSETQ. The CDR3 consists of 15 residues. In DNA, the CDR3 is TGCGCCAGCACCCTCCCCTCTGGTTATCAAGATACGCAGTATTTT. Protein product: CASTLPSGYQDTQYF.

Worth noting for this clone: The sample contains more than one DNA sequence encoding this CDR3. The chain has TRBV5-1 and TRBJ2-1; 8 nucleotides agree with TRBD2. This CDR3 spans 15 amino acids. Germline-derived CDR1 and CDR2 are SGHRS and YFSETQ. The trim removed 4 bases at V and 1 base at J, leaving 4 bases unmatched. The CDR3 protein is CASSASGSSYNEQFF. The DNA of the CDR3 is TGCGCCAGCAGCGCGAGCGGGAGTTCCTACAATGAGCAGTTCTTC.

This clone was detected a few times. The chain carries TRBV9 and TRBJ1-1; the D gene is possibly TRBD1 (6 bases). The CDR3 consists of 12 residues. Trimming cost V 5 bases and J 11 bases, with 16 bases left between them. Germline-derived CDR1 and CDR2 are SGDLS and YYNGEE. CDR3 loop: CASSGTGKEAFF. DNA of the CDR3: TGTGCCAGCAGTGGTACAGGGAAGGAGGCTTTCTTT.

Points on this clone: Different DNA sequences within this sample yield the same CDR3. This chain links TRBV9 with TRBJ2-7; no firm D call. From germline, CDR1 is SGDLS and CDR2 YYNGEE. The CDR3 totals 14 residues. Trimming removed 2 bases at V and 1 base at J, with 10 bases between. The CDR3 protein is CASSVDPQSYEQYF. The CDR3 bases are TGTGCCAGCAGCGTCGATCCGCAATCCTACGAGCAGTACTTC.

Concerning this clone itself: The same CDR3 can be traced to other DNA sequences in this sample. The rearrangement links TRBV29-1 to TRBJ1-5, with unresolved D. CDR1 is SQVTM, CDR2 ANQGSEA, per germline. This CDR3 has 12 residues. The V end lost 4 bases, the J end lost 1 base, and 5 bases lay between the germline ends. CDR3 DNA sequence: TGCAGCGTTGCCGGAAGCAATCAGCCCCAGCATTTT. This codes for CSVAGSNQPQHF.

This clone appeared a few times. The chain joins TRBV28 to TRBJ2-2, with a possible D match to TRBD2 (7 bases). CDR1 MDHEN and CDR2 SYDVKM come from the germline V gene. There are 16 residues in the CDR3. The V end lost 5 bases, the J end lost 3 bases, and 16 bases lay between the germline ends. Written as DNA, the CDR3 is TGTGCCAGCAGTGAGATCGGGGGGCCGGACACCGGGGAGCTGTTTTTT. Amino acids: CASSEIGGPDTGELFF.

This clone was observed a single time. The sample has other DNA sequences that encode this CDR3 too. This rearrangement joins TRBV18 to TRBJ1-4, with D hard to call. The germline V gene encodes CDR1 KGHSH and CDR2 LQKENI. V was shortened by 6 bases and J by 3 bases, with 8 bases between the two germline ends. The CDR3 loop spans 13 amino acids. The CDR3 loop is CASSRGSNEKLFF. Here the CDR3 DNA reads TGTGCCAGCTCCCGGGGATCTAATGAAAAACTGTTTTTT.

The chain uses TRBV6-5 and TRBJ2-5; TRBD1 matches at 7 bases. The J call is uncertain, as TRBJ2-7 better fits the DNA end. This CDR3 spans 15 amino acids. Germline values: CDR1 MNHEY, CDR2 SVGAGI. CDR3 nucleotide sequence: TGTGCCAGCAGTTACAGGGGACAGAGGGGCTACGAGCAGTACTTC. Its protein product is CASSYRGQRGYEQYF.

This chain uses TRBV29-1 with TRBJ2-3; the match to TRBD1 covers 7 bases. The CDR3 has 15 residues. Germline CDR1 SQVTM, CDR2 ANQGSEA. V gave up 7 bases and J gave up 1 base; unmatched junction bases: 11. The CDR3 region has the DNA TGCAGCGCATTCACAGGGGCCTCTGGCACAGATACGCAGTATTTT. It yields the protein CSAFTGASGTDTQYF.

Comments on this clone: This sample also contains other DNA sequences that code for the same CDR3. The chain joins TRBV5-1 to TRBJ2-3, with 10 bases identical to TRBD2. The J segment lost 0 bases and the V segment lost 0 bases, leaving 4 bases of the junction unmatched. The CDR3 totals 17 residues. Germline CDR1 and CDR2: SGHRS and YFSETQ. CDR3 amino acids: CASSLGTSGTSTDTQYF. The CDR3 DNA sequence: TGCGCCAGCAGCTTGGGGACTAGCGGAACTAGCACAGATACGCAGTATTTT.

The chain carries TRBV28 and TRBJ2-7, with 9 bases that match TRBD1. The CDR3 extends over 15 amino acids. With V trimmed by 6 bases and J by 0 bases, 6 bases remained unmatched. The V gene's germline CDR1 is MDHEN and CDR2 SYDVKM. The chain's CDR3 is CASRARDRVSYEQYF. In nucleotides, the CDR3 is TGTGCCAGCAGGGCCCGGGACAGGGTCTCCTACGAGCAGTACTTC. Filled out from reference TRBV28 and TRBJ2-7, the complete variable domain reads DVKVTQSSRYLVKRTGEKVFLECVQDMDHENMFWYRQDPGLGLRLIYFSYDVKMKEKGDIPEGYSVSREKKERFSLILESASTNQTSMYLCASRARDRVSYEQYFGPGTRLTVT.

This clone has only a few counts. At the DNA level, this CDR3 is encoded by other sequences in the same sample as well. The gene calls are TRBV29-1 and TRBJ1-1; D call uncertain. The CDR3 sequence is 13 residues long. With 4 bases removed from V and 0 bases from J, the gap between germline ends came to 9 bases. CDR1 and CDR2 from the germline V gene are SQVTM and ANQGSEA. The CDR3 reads CSVVRPMNTEAFF. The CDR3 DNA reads TGCAGCGTTGTGCGACCCATGAACACTGAAGCTTTCTTT.

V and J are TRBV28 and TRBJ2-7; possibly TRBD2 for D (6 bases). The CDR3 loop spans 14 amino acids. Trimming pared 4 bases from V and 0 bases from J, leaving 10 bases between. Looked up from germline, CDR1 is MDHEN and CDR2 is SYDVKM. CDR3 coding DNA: TGTGCCAGCAGTTCAGCGGGTCCCTCCTACGAGCAGTACTTC. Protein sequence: CASSSAGPSYEQYF.

The CDR3 DNA is TGTGCCAGCAGCCCCTTCGGCGGGAGGCCCTACGAGCAGTACTTC. Residues: CASSPFGGRPYEQYF. V is TRBV5-4 and J is TRBJ2-5; 8 bases agree with TRBD2. The DNA end favors TRBJ2-7, so the J call may be wrong. There are 15 residues in the CDR3. Germline CDR1 and CDR2: SGHNT and YYREEE (reference sequence).

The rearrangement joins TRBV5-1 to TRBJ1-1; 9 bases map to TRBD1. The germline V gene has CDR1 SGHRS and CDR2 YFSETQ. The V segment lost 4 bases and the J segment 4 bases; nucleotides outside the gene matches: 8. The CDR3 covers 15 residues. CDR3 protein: CASSRYRGLGTEAFF. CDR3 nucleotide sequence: TGCGCCAGCAGCAGATACAGGGGGCTCGGCACTGAAGCTTTCTTT.

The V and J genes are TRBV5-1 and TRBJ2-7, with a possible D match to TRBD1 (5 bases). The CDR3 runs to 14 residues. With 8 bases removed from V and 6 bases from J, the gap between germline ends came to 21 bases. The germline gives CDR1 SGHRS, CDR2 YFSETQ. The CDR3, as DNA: TGCGCCAGTTGCCAGGGCAATCCATTTTCCGAGCAGTACTTC. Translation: CASCQGNPFSEQYF.